Below are 24 T cell receptor beta chains sequenced from a single sample in a study of glioma-infiltrating T cells. Amplification of TCR alpha and beta CDR3 regions from RNA used iRepertoire nested multiplex PCR. TCRdb re-derived calls from the multiplex PCR reads in MiXCR, one entry per CDR3 protein. The sample consists of 150,000 to 200,000 distinct CDR3 sequences, 32% of them appearing once. Material for sequencing was glioma tissue, nonneoplastic brain tissue, or PBMCs (not recorded which). The receptors come from a human donor with low-grade glioma or glioblastoma, undergoing nonglioma brain surgery, or in good health (not recorded which).

This clonotype was seen repeatedly, ten times or more. The chain has TRBV4-1 and TRBJ2-7, with D tentatively TRBD1 or TRBD2 (5 bases each). V was shortened by 1 base and J by 3 bases, with 13 bases between the two germline ends. Germline values: CDR1 MGHRA, CDR2 YSYEKL. The CDR3 is 15 residues long. Here the CDR3 reads CASSQVGRGSYEQYF. CDR3 coding DNA: TGCGCCAGCAGCCAAGTAGGCCGGGGCAGCTACGAGCAGTACTTC.

Comment on this clonotype: A much larger clone differs from this one at a single base, so this may be a read error. The chain recombines TRBV11-2 with TRBJ1-3; 7 bases are shared with TRBD1. V was pared by 6 bases and J by 1 base, with 3 bases of the junction left unmatched. This CDR3 comprises 14 residues. Germline-derived CDR1 and CDR2 are SGHAT and FQNNGV. The CDR3 protein is CASRPGQSGNTIYF. DNA of the CDR3: TGTGCCAGCAGACCGGGACAGTCTGGAAACACCATATATTTT.

The table lists this clonotype with many counts. The CDR3 spells CASSYSTNSLYEQYF. In DNA form, the CDR3 reads TGTGCCAGCAGTTATTCGACTAATTCCCTTTACGAGCAGTACTTC. The gene calls are TRBV6-6 and TRBJ2-7; tentative D call: TRBD2 (5 bases). The CDR3 runs to 15 residues. V gave up 3 bases and J gave up 4 bases, with 16 bases separating them. CDR1 is MNHNY, CDR2 SVGAGI, per germline (reference sequence).

This chain connects TRBV5-4 to TRBJ2-3; perhaps TRBD1 as D (6 bases). Deletions cut 5 bases from V and 4 bases from J, with 11 bases between. This CDR3 is 13 amino acids long. Germline loops: CDR1 SGHNT, CDR2 YYREEE (reference sequence). CDR3 DNA sequence: TGTGCCAGCAGACGGAAGGGGGCAGATACGCAGTATTTT. Translating it yields CASRRKGADTQYF.

This clonotype was observed at least ten times. The V call is TRBV4-2, the J call TRBJ1-5; TRBD1 aligns across 7 bases. Trimming at V came to 0 bases and at J to 7 bases, leaving 9 bases not matched to a gene. The V gene's germline CDR1 is LGHNA and CDR2 YNFKEQ. This CDR3 has 16 residues. CDR3 nucleotide sequence: TGTGCCAGCAGCCAAGAGCAAGACAGGGTAGGCCAGCCCCAGCATTTT. Translated, it gives CASSQEQDRVGQPQHF.

Ten or more counts support this clonotype. The chain recombines TRBV4-2 with TRBJ1-5, with D possibly TRBD1 on 6 matching bases. The CDR3 is 17 residues long. With 0 bases removed from V and 2 bases from J, the gap between germline ends came to 14 bases. Germline V gene data show CDR1 as LGHNA and CDR2 as YNFKEQ. This CDR3 is CASSQEGGASGNQPQHF. The CDR3 coding sequence is TGTGCCAGCAGCCAAGAAGGGGGAGCTTCGGGCAATCAGCCCCAGCATTTT.

The chain links TRBV3-1 to TRBJ1-6; D is ambiguous. The CDR3 loop spans 14 amino acids. The V gene lost 3 bases and the J gene lost 4 bases, with 7 bases spanning the gap. The germline V gene has CDR1 LGHDT and CDR2 YNNKEL (reference sequence). The CDR3 nucleotides are TGTGCCAGCAGCCAGACCCCGTATAATTCACCCCTCCACTTT. It yields the protein CASSQTPYNSPLHF.

The chain couples TRBV29-1 to TRBJ2-7; 7 nucleotides match TRBD2. Germline lookup yields CDR1 SQVTM and CDR2 ANQGSEA. This CDR3 is built from 14 residues. With V trimmed by 6 bases and J by 4 bases, 12 bases remained unmatched. CDR3 in amino acids: CSVLRGGSSYEQYF. DNA for the CDR3: TGCAGCGTATTGAGGGGCGGGAGCTCGTACGAGCAGTACTTC.

This clonotype was detected only once. The gene calls are TRBV4-2 and TRBJ2-7; 8 bases are shared with TRBD1. The CDR3 loop spans 14 amino acids. Germline V lookup: CDR1 LGHNA, CDR2 YNFKEQ. The J segment lost 3 bases and the V segment lost 4 bases, leaving 5 bases of the junction unmatched. The CDR3 DNA follows: TGTGCCAGCAGCCCTGACAGGGGACTCTACGAGCAGTACTTC. Amino acid sequence: CASSPDRGLYEQYF.

In its sample, this clonotype was seen many times. The chain has TRBV4-3 and TRBJ2-3; no clear D. CDR1 LGHNA and CDR2 YSLEER come from the germline V gene. This CDR3 is built from 12 residues. V was clipped by 3 bases and J by 3 bases, with 4 bases between them. CDR3 protein: CASSHATDTQYF. The CDR3 DNA sequence: TGCGCCAGCAGCCATGCGACAGATACGCAGTATTTT.

This clonotype was found many times. The CDR3 nucleotides read TGTGCCAGCAGTTACTCGAGTCGAACGGACCTGGAGAAACTGTTTTTT. It codes for CASSYSSRTDLEKLFF. The chain has TRBV6-6 and TRBJ1-4; D is ambiguous. This CDR3 has 16 residues. V was pared by 0 bases and J by 11 bases, with 19 bases between. Germline V gene data show CDR1 as MNHNY and CDR2 as SVGAGI (reference sequence).

This clonotype has just one count. It may be a read error: a sequence one base away is much more abundant. The missing conserved phenylalanine or tryptophan at the end of this CDR3 makes a read error likely. The gene calls are TRBV19 and TRBJ1-1; D remains ambiguous. Trimming took 4 bases from V and 0 from J, leaving 15 bases between them. The CDR3 length is 16 residues. Germline V gene sequence: CDR1 LNHDA, CDR2 SQIVND (reference sequence). DNA of the CDR3: TGTGCCAGTAGTACCACACTACTAAGGATGAACACTGAAGCTTTCCTT. Its protein product is CASSTTLLRMNTEAFL.

Turning to this clonotype: Being one base from a much bigger clone, this may be a read error. The DNA for the CDR3 is TGCGCCAGCAGCTTGATTGATCGGGATAAGCAGTATTTT. Protein product: CASSLIDRDKQYF. The rearrangement joins TRBV5-1 to TRBJ2-3; TRBD2 might be the D (5 bases). The CDR3 contains 13 residues. Germline-derived CDR1 and CDR2 are SGHRS and YFSETQ.

This clonotype was observed at least ten times. V and J are TRBV7-2 and TRBJ2-2, with unresolved D. The CDR3 has 13 amino acids. Trimming left V 6 bases short and J 6 bases short, with 11 bases between. Germline lookup yields CDR1 SGHTA and CDR2 FQGNSA. CDR3 sequence reads: CASRATWPGELFF. The CDR3 bases are TGTGCCAGCAGGGCGACCTGGCCCGGGGAGCTGTTTTTT.

This clonotype was seen many times. The J gene is TRBJ2-3, the V gene TRBV6-5; the D gene is possibly TRBD1 (6 bases). V was pared by 4 bases and J by 4 bases, with 9 bases between. There are 13 residues in the CDR3. Germline V gene sequence: CDR1 MNHEY, CDR2 SVGAGI. The CDR3 nucleotides read TGTGCCAGCAGTTTCTCAGGGGCAGATACGCAGTATTTT. As protein: CASSFSGADTQYF.

This clonotype was found many times. V gene TRBV27 combines with J gene TRBJ2-7; D unclear. Germline V gene sequence: CDR1 MNHEY, CDR2 SMNVEV (reference sequence). V was trimmed by 10 bases and J by 6 bases, leaving 13 bases between them. The CDR3 extends over 11 amino acids. CDR3 protein: CANELGCEQYF. Written as DNA, the CDR3 is TGTGCCAACGAGTTAGGTTGCGAGCAGTACTTC.

On this clonotype: Since a much larger clone is just one base distant, this may be a read error. This chain uses TRBV3-1 with TRBJ1-5; weak D call: TRBD1 (5 bases). Looked up from germline, CDR1 is LGHDT and CDR2 is YNNKEL (reference sequence). The CDR3 sequence is 15 residues long. CDR3 in amino acids: CASSQARGREQLQHF. CDR3 in DNA: TGTGCCAGCAGCCAGGCCCGGGGGAGGGAGCAGCTCCAGCATTTT.

This clonotype appeared many times. The chain uses TRBV5-1 and TRBJ2-3; D is possibly TRBD2 (5 bases). Deletions cut 3 bases from V and 2 bases from J, with 10 bases between. This CDR3 comprises 14 residues. Germline V gene lookup returns CDR1 SGHRS and CDR2 YFSETQ. The CDR3 spells CASSSERDTDTQYF. In nucleotides, the CDR3 is TGCGCCAGCAGCTCGGAACGGGACACAGATACGCAGTATTTT.

This chain connects TRBV29-1 to TRBJ2-3; a possible D gene is TRBD2 (5 bases). Germline V CDR1 and CDR2: SQVTM, ANQGSEA. This CDR3 is 12 amino acids long. Trimming removed 6 bases from V and 5 bases from J, with 12 bases in between. The chain's CDR3 is CSVGLTGDTQYF. The CDR3 DNA sequence: TGCAGCGTCGGACTGACGGGAGATACGCAGTATTTT.

This chain uses TRBV7-9 with TRBJ2-1, with 9 nucleotides matching TRBD2. The CDR3 contains 14 residues. The ends lost 11 bases at V and 6 bases at J; junction bases unmatched: 11. Germline V gene lookup returns CDR1 SEHNR and CDR2 FQNEAQ (reference sequence). The CDR3 coding sequence is TGTGCCTCAGGGTATAGCGGGGGAGGCAATGAGCAGTTCTTC. This translates into CASGYSGGGNEQFF.

The V gene is TRBV29-1, the J gene TRBJ2-1; no clear D. CDR3 length: 11 amino acids. Trimming pared 0 bases from V and 13 bases from J, leaving 10 bases between. CDR1 and CDR2 (germline): SQVTM, ANQGSEA. Here the CDR3 DNA reads TGCAGCGTTGAAGACGGTCGGCTACAGTTCTTC. Protein: CSVEDGRLQFF.

The rearrangement joins TRBV30 to TRBJ1-5; D uncertain. Trimming removed 0 bases from V and 3 bases from J, with 9 bases in between. The CDR3 covers 14 residues. CDR1 is GTSNPN and CDR2 is SVGIG in the germline V gene (reference sequence). In DNA form, the CDR3 reads TGTGCCTGGAGTGTACTTGGGATCAATCAGCCCCAGCATTTT. Its protein product is CAWSVLGINQPQHF.

Only a few counts were recorded for this clonotype. V gene TRBV7-9 combines with J gene TRBJ2-1; 9 positions match TRBD1. Germline-derived CDR1 and CDR2 are SEHNR and FQNEAQ (reference sequence). The CDR3 spans 18 residues. V dropped 2 bases and J dropped 1; count of bases not matched to a gene: 9. The CDR3 DNA reads TGTGCCAGCAGCTTATTTCTCGGGACAGGGCGGTCCTACAATGAGCAGTTCTTC. Amino acids: CASSLFLGTGRSYNEQFF.

Comment on this clonotype: Just one base apart from a much larger clone, this may be a read error. This chain uses TRBV29-1 with TRBJ2-5; TRBD2 matches 10 bases. V lost 7 bases and J lost 3; bases outside the gene matches: 5. The V gene's germline CDR1 is SQVTM and CDR2 ANQGSEA. The CDR3 covers 13 residues. CDR3 bases: TGCAGCGAAGCGGGAGGGCCGGAAGAGACCCAGTACTTC. Its translation is CSEAGGPEETQYF.